Below are 30 T cell receptor beta chains sequenced from a single sample in a study of tumor-infiltrating lymphocytes in primary liver carcinoma. RNA and DNA were co-extracted from 20-30 mg of unsorted bulk tissue. The authors made TCR beta cDNA from around 500 ng total RNA with a constant-region primer. The TCR beta library was amplified through three nested multiplex PCR rounds in a modified ARM-PCR procedure. A C-beta reverse primer was combined with TRBV1-TRBV30 forward primers in the first two PCR rounds, and each round had about 10 cycles. TCRdb ran MiXCR on the multiplex PCR reads and lists one entry per CDR3 protein. This sample carries more than 55,000 distinct CDR3 sequences, 60% to 85% of them seen once, and the ten largest clones take approximately 50%. Input material: liver tumor tissue from sampling region 2. The subset: tumor region T2, inferior pole. The origin of the receptors is a man aged 35-49 years with primary liver carcinoma and hepatitis B virus infection.

This clonotype was counted at least ten times. The DNA is left out, because the CDR3 cannot be placed on it with certainty; the CDR3 is given as TCRdb lists it. The CDR3 region is CSVGGGSFSEYF. The chain has TRBV29-1 and TRBJ2-7; the DNA was not used to check the table's D call, TRBD1. Germline V gives CDR1 SQVTM, CDR2 ANQGSEA. Both ends counted, the CDR3 spans 12 residues.

The gene calls are TRBV24-1 and TRBJ2-7; D is perhaps TRBD2 (6 bases). Germline CDR1 KGHDR, CDR2 SFDVKD. The CDR3 covers 12 residues. The CDR3 spells CGIGGNTYEQYF. The CDR3 region has the DNA TGTGGCATCGGGGGAAACACCTACGAGCAGTACTTC.

Details on this clonotype: One end of the junction does not line up with germline, which may come from a read error. Here the CDR3 DNA reads TGTGCCAGCAGCCGAAACAGTGTCTATGGCTGCACGTTC. It codes for CASSRNSVYGCTF. V and J are TRBV14 and TRBJ1-2, with unresolved D. Germline assignment: CDR1 SGHDN and CDR2 FVKESK. The CDR3 loop spans 13 amino acids.

This clonotype has just a few counts. V gene TRBV25-1 combines with J gene TRBJ2-1, with D possibly being TRBD2 (6 bases). The germline V gene has CDR1 MGHDK and CDR2 SYGVNS. The CDR3 covers 15 residues. V was pared by 6 bases and J by 2 bases, with 14 bases between. In DNA form, the CDR3 reads TGTGCCAGCAGCTCTAAGCGGGTAACCTACAATGAGCAGTTCTTC. Translation gives CASSSKRVTYNEQFF. Together with reference TRBV25-1 and TRBJ2-1, the CDR3 gives the full variable domain: EADIYQTPRYLVIGTGKKITLECSQTMGHDKMYWYQQDPGMELHLIHYSYGVNSTEKGDLSSESTVSRIRTEHFPLTLESARPSHTSQYLCASSSKRVTYNEQFFGPGTRLTVL.

As regards this clonotype: Relative to the germline gene, one junction end is altered; a read error may explain this. V gene TRBV11-2 combines with J gene TRBJ2-3; 9 nucleotides align to TRBD2. Looked up from germline, CDR1 is SGHAT and CDR2 is FQNNGV. The length of the CDR3 is 16 residues. CDR3 sequence: CASSLWGGRAMGYAVF. The CDR3 DNA reads as TGTGCCAGCAGTTTATGGGGCGGGAGGGCCATGGGATACGCAGTATTT.

The V call is TRBV12-3 or TRBV12-4, the J call TRBJ2-7; no clear D. The CDR3 has 13 residues. Between the trimmed V and J ends, which lost 5 bases and 3 bases, there was a span of 11 bases. CDR3 region: CASSMCTNYEQYF. CDR3 sequence (DNA): TGTGCCAGCAGTATGTGTACGAACTACGAGCAGTACTTC.

The chain uses TRBV29-1 and TRBJ1-5, with 7 bases matching TRBD1. This CDR3 is 13 amino acids long. Trimming cost V 5 bases and J 4 bases; bases outside gene matches: 5. CDR1 SQVTM and CDR2 ANQGSEA come from the germline V gene. The CDR3 region is CSVMGQSNQPQHF. The CDR3 region has the DNA TGCAGCGTTATGGGACAGTCTAATCAGCCCCAGCATTTT.

This clonotype was recorded a few times. The chain couples TRBV6-2 or TRBV6-3 to TRBJ1-1, with no clear D. The CDR3 length is 16 residues. The ends were cut back, 0 bases at V and 3 bases at J, with 14 bases in the middle. Germline CDR1 MNHEY, CDR2 SVGEGT. The CDR3, as DNA: TGTGCCAGCAGTTACTCGCTGGTTTACCACCACACTGAAGCTTTCTTT. Amino acid sequence: CASSYSLVYHHTEAFF.

This clonotype was seen at least ten times. V gene TRBV7-9 combines with J gene TRBJ1-3, with 7 bases matching TRBD1. Unmatched junction bases numbered 2, after V lost 4 bases and J lost 2 bases. Germline V gene sequence: CDR1 SEHNR, CDR2 FQNEAQ (reference sequence). The CDR3 totals 14 residues. The CDR3 DNA reads as TGTGCCAGCAGCTCAGGACAGGCTGGAAACACCATATATTTT. It specifies CASSSGQAGNTIYF.

This clonotype has a handful of counts. The J gene is TRBJ2-7, the V gene TRBV12-3 or TRBV12-4; perhaps TRBD1 as D (5 bases). The CDR3 is made up of 12 amino acids. V was shortened by 6 bases and J by 4 bases, with 10 bases between the two germline ends. CDR3 sequence reads: CASRDQGYEQYF. CDR3 nucleotides: TGTGCCAGCAGAGACCAGGGATACGAGCAGTACTTC.

CDR3 coding DNA: TGTGCCAGCGCATTATACCAGGGAATCACTGATACGCAGTATTTT. Translated, it gives CASALYQGITDTQYF. The chain carries TRBV12-3 or TRBV12-4 and TRBJ2-3, with D possibly matching TRBD1 (5 bases). Trimming took off 8 bases at V and 6 bases at J, with 21 bases between the two ends. The CDR3 runs 15 residues.

The chain couples TRBV24-1 to TRBJ2-1; D assignment may be TRBD1 or TRBD2 (5 bases each). The V gene lost 9 bases and the J gene lost 5 bases, with 16 bases spanning the gap. This CDR3 spans 14 amino acids. The germline V gene encodes CDR1 KGHDR and CDR2 SFDVKD. CDR3: CATGTSGRNNEQFF. CDR3 coding DNA: TGTGCCACCGGGACGAGCGGAAGAAACAATGAGCAGTTCTTC.

The V and J genes are TRBV4-1 and TRBJ2-5; D is uncertain. Trimming removed 2 bases from V and 2 bases from J, with 9 bases in between. The CDR3 covers 14 residues. Germline V CDR1 and CDR2: MGHRA, YSYEKL. The CDR3 region is CASSQREGQETQYF. CDR3 DNA: TGCGCCAGCAGCCAAAGGGAAGGTCAAGAGACCCAGTACTTC.

This clonotype was found a few times. Mismatch with germline at one junction end may stem from a read error. The chain has TRBV4-2 and TRBJ2-6, with 10 bases lining up with TRBD1. Germline assignment: CDR1 LGHNA and CDR2 YNFKEQ. The CDR3 covers 18 residues. The CDR3 spells CACSQETGGITGANVLTF. DNA for the CDR3: TGTGCCTGCAGCCAAGAGACAGGGGGCATTACCGGGGCCAATGTCCTGACTTTC.

V usage is TRBV4-1 and J usage is TRBJ2-3, with TRBD2 identical over 7 bases. Germline CDR1 reads MGHRA; CDR2 reads YSYEKL. There are 18 residues in the CDR3. CDR3 nucleotide sequence: TGCCCCAACAACCAGACCATTGCCCTAGCGGCAGTCACCGATACGCAGTATTTT. Encoded protein: CPNNQTIALAAVTDTQYF.

This clonotype appeared many times. The chain recombines TRBV4-3 with TRBJ1-6, with D perhaps matching TRBD1 (6 bases). In germline, CDR1 is LGHNA, CDR2 YSLEER. Trimming took off 0 bases at V and 1 base at J, with 19 bases between the two ends. The CDR3 has 20 amino acids. In nucleotides, the CDR3 is TGCGCCAGCAGCCAAGATCTCCAAGGGCAGGGGTCGTCCTATAATTCACCCCTCCACTTT. Protein sequence: CASSQDLQGQGSSYNSPLHF.

With respect to this clonotype: The conserved phenylalanine or tryptophan normally closing the CDR3 is absent here, so this likely arose from a read error. The chain carries TRBV30 and TRBJ1-3, with D unclear. The CDR3 runs to 13 residues. Germline lookup yields CDR1 GTSNPN and CDR2 SVGIG (reference sequence). CDR3 bases: TGTGTCTGGAGTGCCGCCTCTGGAAACACCATATATTCT. Protein sequence: CVWSAASGNTIYS.

In regard to this clonotype: Sequence at one end of the junction differs from germline and may be a read error. The rearrangement joins TRBV11-2 to TRBJ2-7, with 9 positions matching TRBD1. The V gene's germline CDR1 is SGHAT and CDR2 FQNNGV. The CDR3 is 15 residues long. CDR3 in DNA: TGCGCCAGCAGCTCACGTTGGACAGGGGATAACGAGCAGTACTTC. This encodes CASSSRWTGDNEQYF.

In this sample, this clonotype turned up a few times. This may be a read error, as it is one base from a much larger clone. V gene TRBV6-1 combines with J gene TRBJ1-4, with 7 bases fitting TRBD1. CDR3 length: 15 amino acids. CDR1 MNHNS and CDR2 SASEGT come from the germline V gene. The CDR3 reads CVSSVQGVTNEKLFF. The CDR3 DNA reads as TGTGTCAGCAGTGTTCAGGGGGTGACTAATGAAAAACTGTTTTTT.

Only one count was recorded for this clonotype. A read error may produce the germline difference seen at one junction end. The V gene is TRBV11-2, the J gene TRBJ1-4, with TRBD1 matching over 7 bases. Germline-derived CDR1 and CDR2 are SGHAT and FQNNGV. This CDR3 contains 16 residues. CDR3 coding DNA: TGCGCCAGCAGCAAGACTTCAGGGGGAACACATGAAAAACTGTTTTTT. Amino acids: CASSKTSGGTHEKLFF.

A remark on this clonotype: The conserved closing phenylalanine or tryptophan is absent in this CDR3, likely reflecting a read error. V is TRBV6-8 and J is TRBJ2-2; D is uncertain. V lost 8 bases and J lost 3, with 4 bases in between. Germline lookup yields CDR1 MNHGY and CDR2 SAAAGT. The CDR3 totals 11 residues. For the CDR3, the DNA is TGTGCCAGCCTGGACACCGGGGAGCTGTTTATT. Protein product: CASLDTGELFI.

Note on this clonotype: One end of the junction does not line up with germline, which may come from a read error. V usage is TRBV29-1 and J usage is TRBJ2-7; D gene uncertain. The CDR3 runs 12 residues. Germline CDR1 SQVTM, CDR2 ANQGSEA. This CDR3 reads CSVTSSSYEHYF. CDR3 DNA sequence: TGCAGCGTGACTTCATCCTCCTATGAGCACTACTTC.

To note about this clonotype: Germline is not matched at one junction end, which may reflect a read error. The CDR3: CASSGTETLNALTF. As DNA, the CDR3 is TGTGCCAGCAGCGGGACAGAGACCCTCAACGCCCTGACTTTC. The chain links TRBV6-6 to TRBJ2-6, with 7 bases aligning to TRBD1. The CDR3 totals 14 residues. Germline V gene lookup returns CDR1 MNHNY and CDR2 SVGAGI (reference sequence).

This clonotype was picked up a small number of times. The J gene is TRBJ2-5, the V gene TRBV5-1; D possibly corresponds to TRBD1 (6 bases). Germline V CDR1 and CDR2: SGHRS, YFSETQ. V was cut by 5 bases and J by 0 bases, with 14 bases left in between. The CDR3 loop spans 15 amino acids. This CDR3 reads CASSGRGRDQETQYF. The DNA for the CDR3 is TGCGCCAGCAGTGGCAGGGGACGGGACCAAGAGACCCAGTACTTC. Based on the CDR3 plus reference TRBV5-1 and TRBJ2-5, the full variable domain is KAGVTQTPRYLIKTRGQQVTLSCSPISGHRSVSWYQQTPGQGLQFLFEYFSETQRNKGNFPGRFSGRQFSNSRSEMNVSTLELGDSALYLCASSGRGRDQETQYFGPGTRLLVL.

This chain links TRBV28 with TRBJ1-5; TRBD1 is a possible D gene (6 bases). This CDR3 contains 14 residues. V lost 6 bases, J lost 7 bases, and 16 bases lay in between. The germline V gene has CDR1 MDHEN and CDR2 SYDVKM. CDR3 bases: TGTGCCAGCAGCACCACGACAGGAACCCAGCCCCAGCATTTT. Translation: CASSTTTGTQPQHF.

On this clonotype: Its ends do not fully match the called genes, so a read error is possible. This rearrangement joins TRBV24-1 to TRBJ2-5, with D maybe TRBD2 (5 bases). Germline V gives CDR1 KGHDR, CDR2 SFDVKD. This CDR3 is built from 16 residues. The CDR3 is CASSASKVRVQETQYF. The DNA of the CDR3 is TGTGCCAGCAGTGCATCAAAGGTGCGGGTACAAGAGACCCAGTACTTC.

This chain connects TRBV11-2 to TRBJ2-1; D is undetermined. CDR1 SGHAT and CDR2 FQNNGV come from the germline V gene. V lost 2 bases, J lost 12 bases, and 17 bases lay in between. The CDR3 runs 14 residues. The CDR3 loop reads CASSLYRPVGGQFF. CDR3 DNA sequence: TGTGCCAGCAGCTTATACCGGCCAGTTGGTGGGCAGTTCTTC.

This clonotype occurred many times. J is TRBJ2-1 and V is TRBV24-1; TRBD2 matches 7 bases. CDR1 and CDR2 (germline): KGHDR, SFDVKD. V shed 4 bases, J shed 9 bases, and the junction held 2 bases outside the gene matches. This CDR3 is 12 amino acids long. CDR3: CATSERESEQFF. In nucleotides, the CDR3 is TGTGCCACCAGTGAGCGGGAGTCTGAGCAGTTCTTC.

This clonotype was observed many times. The V gene is TRBV29-1, the J gene TRBJ2-7; 13 bases map to TRBD2. The CDR3 loop spans 16 amino acids. V lost 5 bases, J lost 6 bases, and 13 bases stayed unmatched. Germline assignment: CDR1 SQVTM and CDR2 ANQGSEA. The CDR3, as DNA: TGCAGCGTTTATCTTACTAGCGGGAGGGCCACCGGCGAGCAGTACTTC. It encodes CSVYLTSGRATGEQYF.

Note on this clonotype: The junction departs from germline at one end; a sequencing error may be responsible. The chain links TRBV6-6 to TRBJ2-2; D may be TRBD2 (5 bases). Looked up from germline, CDR1 is MNHNY and CDR2 is SVGAGI (reference sequence). This CDR3 is built from 13 residues. CDR3 protein: CASSATNIGKLFF. For the CDR3, the DNA is TGTGCCAGCAGTGCAACGAACATCGGGAAGCTGTTTTTT.